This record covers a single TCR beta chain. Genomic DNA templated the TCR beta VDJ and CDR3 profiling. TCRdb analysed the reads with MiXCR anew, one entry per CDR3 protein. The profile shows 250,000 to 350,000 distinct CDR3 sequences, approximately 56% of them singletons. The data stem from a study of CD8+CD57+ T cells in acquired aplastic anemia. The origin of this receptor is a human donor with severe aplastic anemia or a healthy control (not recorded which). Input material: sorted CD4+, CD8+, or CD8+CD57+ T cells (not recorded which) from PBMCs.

In nucleotides, the CDR3 is TGTGCCAGCAGCTTTGGGACCCCGGGACAGGGGGACAGAGTCCTGACTTTC. Encoded protein: CASSFGTPGQGDRVLTF. The gene calls are TRBV5-6 and TRBJ2-6; 11 bases map to TRBD1. The germline V gene encodes CDR1 SGHDT and CDR2 YYEEEE. The J segment lost 13 bases and the V segment lost 2 bases, leaving 14 bases of the junction unmatched. The CDR3 is made up of 17 amino acids.